Included here is one T cell receptor (beta chain) sequence, with context. Its antigen is unidentified. Each CDR3 protein gets one entry after TCRdb re-called the reads with MiXCR. The data hold around 280,000 distinct CDR3 sequences, with about 8.8% observed a single time. These data belong to a study of T cell repertoires in cytomegalovirus infection. Turning to the study itself: Matching HLA type, along with CMV infection, was indicated by public TCR beta signatures.

Study-wide points: CMV-specific TCR beta clonotypes restricted by HLA-C dominated the ex vivo response.

Germline lookup yields CDR1 DFQATT and CDR2 SNEGSKA (reference sequence). The CDR3 consists of 15 residues. The sample comprised PBMCs. This TCR was recovered from a human donor in good health (CMV status not recorded). Some clones in this sample may be carry-over from other donors' samples. V usage is TRBV20-1 and J usage is TRBJ1-6, with a tentative D call TRBD1 (5 bases). The CDR3 loop is CSGTDPGTYNSPLHF. CDR3 coding DNA: TGCAGCGGGACGGATCCCGGGACCTATAATTCACCCCTCCACTTT.